This is a list of T cell receptor beta chains from one sample in a study of cytotoxic CD8 clonotypes in ibrutinib-treated CLL. Here immunoSEQ multiplex PCR was the method, and the copy in TCRdb shows in-frame clones only, minus some. The sample yields 250,000 to 350,000 clones, approximately 79% seen once. Sequenced here: PBMCs, sampled at disease progression, from a patient treated with ibrutinib. The source is a human donor with chronic lymphocytic leukemia. CDR3s include the opening cysteine and the closing phenylalanine or tryptophan. D genes are given only for firm matches. Size tells how often a clone was seen (once, few, many) or the class of an expanded clone, and some rows leave it out.

NA	TRBV5-5	TRBJ2-5	NA	TGTGCCAGCAGCCTGGGCGGGTATACGGGGGAGACCCAGTACTTC	CASSLGGYTGETQYF
NA	TRBV29-1	TRBJ2-7	TRBD2	TGCAGCGCAGCGGGAGGGTCCTACGAGCAGTACTTC	CSAAGGSYEQYF
NA	TRBV9	TRBJ1-4	TRBD1	TGTGCCAGCAGCTCCTACAGGGGTGGTTTTGAAAAACTGTTTTTT	CASSSYRGGFEKLFF
few	TRBV10-3	TRBJ1-1	NA	TGTGCCATCAGTCTGGCAGCAGAAGATGAAGCTTTCTTT	CAISLAAEDEAFF
NA	TRBV29-1	TRBJ2-7	TRBD2	TGCAGCGCCCAGCGGGAGGACTCCTACGAGCAGTACTTC	CSAQREDSYEQYF
NA	TRBV20-1	TRBJ2-7	NA	TGCAGGACGGGTTACGAGCAGTACTTC	CRTGYEQYF
NA	TRBV29-1	TRBJ2-5	TRBD2	TGCAGCGTTGGGGGGGGAACAGACCAAGAGACCCAGTACTTC	CSVGGGTDQETQYF
NA	TRBV7-6	TRBJ2-5	TRBD2	TGTGCCAGCGCGTGGGGTAGCGGGGGGGCCCGTCAAGAGACCCAGTACTTC	CASAWGSGGARQETQYF
NA	TRBV28	TRBJ2-5	NA	TGTGCCAGCAGTTTTAGTCAAGAGACCCAGTACTTC	CASSFSQETQYF
NA	TRBV28	TRBJ1-1	NA	TGTGCCAGCATACAGGTGATGAACACTGAAGCTTTCTTT	CASIQVMNTEAFF
NA	TRBV7-2	TRBJ1-1	NA	TGTGCCAGCAGCTTATCTTCACGGGGGGACACTGGAGCTTTCTTT	CASSLSSRGDTGAFF
NA	TRBV9	TRBJ2-5	TRBD1	TGTGCCAGCAGCGTCGGACAGGGCCGTGGGGAGACCCAGTACTTC	CASSVGQGRGETQYF
NA	TRBV5-1	TRBJ2-1	NA	TGCGCCAGCAGCTTGGTCCAGGGTGGCCATGAGCAGTTCTTC	CASSLVQGGHEQFF
NA	TRBV2	TRBJ2-7	NA	TGTGCCAGCAGCCAACAGGTATACGAGCAGTACTTC	CASSQQVYEQYF
NA	TRBV9	TRBJ2-1	TRBD1	TGTGCCAGCAGCGTAGAGGGGGCACCCAGGATCTTC	CASSVEGAPRIF
few	TRBV5-4	TRBJ2-2	NA	TGTGCCAGCAGCCCCGCCGGGTGGGGACGCACCGGGGAGCTGTTTTTT	CASSPAGWGRTGELFF
NA	TRBV5-6	TRBJ2-1	NA	TGTGCCAGCAGCTTGTTAGGGCCTTACAATGAGCAGTTCTTC	CASSLLGPYNEQFF
NA	TRBV13	TRBJ2-5	TRBD2	TGTGCCAGCAGCTCCGGGACTAGCGTCCAAGAGACCCAGTACTTC	CASSSGTSVQETQYF
NA	TRBV4-1	TRBJ2-7	NA	TGCGCCAGCAGCCAAGAGGCCCGAGCCTCCTACGAGCAGTACTTC	CASSQEARASYEQYF
NA	TRBV10-3	TRBJ1-6	NA	TGTGCCATCAGTGAGGTTACGGGAGAGAATTCACCCCTCCACTTT	CAISEVTGENSPLHF
once	TRBV2	TRBJ2-3	TRBD2	TGTGCCAGCAGTGTGGGGGGGACAGATACGCAGTATTTT	CASSVGGTDTQYF
NA	TRBV6-5	TRBJ2-1	NA	TGTGCCAGCAGCCGGACAGTCTCCCTGAGGCATGAGCAGTTCTTC	CASSRTVSLRHEQFF
NA	TRBV7-8	TRBJ2-5	NA	TGTGCCAGCAGCTTAAGGGAAGAGACCCAGTACTTC	CASSLREETQYF
NA	TRBV7-6	TRBJ1-3	NA	TGTGCCAGCAGCCCGGAGGGCCTTGCTGGAAACACCATATATTTT	CASSPEGLAGNTIYF
NA	TRBV5-1	TRBJ2-2	TRBD1	TGCGCCAGCAGCTTGGCCGGGACAGGGGTTGGCACCGGGGAGCTGTTTTTT	CASSLAGTGVGTGELFF
NA	TRBV4-3	TRBJ2-1	TRBD2	TGCGCCAGCAGCCAAGATGCTTTACTAGCGGGCTCGGGATATGAGCAGTTCTTC	CASSQDALLAGSGYEQFF
NA	TRBV7-8	TRBJ2-7	NA	TGTGCCAGCAGCTTAAAAGGGGGGAGAGGTCCTAGCTCCTACGAGCAGTACTTC	CASSLKGGRGPSSYEQYF
NA	TRBV6-1	TRBJ2-1	NA	TGTGCCAGCAGTCACCAAAGTGAGGGCCAGCAGTTCTTC	CASSHQSEGQQFF
few	TRBV7-6	TRBJ2-1	NA	TGTGCCAGCAGCTTAGCAGTAGGGGGAATCGGGGGTAGTTCCTACAATGAGCAGTTCTTC	CASSLAVGGIGGSSYNEQFF
NA	TRBV6-1	TRBJ1-2	NA	TGTGCCAGCAGTGAAGCCCGGGGGGCAGGATATGGCTACACCTTC	CASSEARGAGYGYTF
NA	TRBV2	TRBJ2-7	NA	TGTGCCAGCAGTGACCCCCGTTACTCCTACGAGCAGTACTTC	CASSDPRYSYEQYF
NA	TRBV11-2	TRBJ1-1	NA	TGTGCCAGCAGCACGCAGGGTCTCACTGAAGCTTTCTTT	CASSTQGLTEAFF
NA	TRBV19	TRBJ2-3	NA	TGTGCCAGTAGTATAGGTCCCGGTCTACTTAGCACAGATACGCAGTATTTT	CASSIGPGLLSTDTQYF
NA	TRBV19	TRBJ1-1	NA	TGTGCCAGTAGTGTCCGGGGCCTTGAAGCTTTCTTT	CASSVRGLEAFF
NA	TRBV6-5	TRBJ2-6	NA	TGTGCCAGCAGTACAGGGACGTCTGGGGCCAACGTCCTGACTTTC	CASSTGTSGANVLTF
NA	TRBV19	TRBJ1-4	TRBD1	TGTGCCAGTAGTATTAAGGGACAGCCAAATGAAAAACTGTTTTTT	CASSIKGQPNEKLFF
NA	TRBV7-9	TRBJ2-6	TRBD2	TGTGCCAGCAGCCGCCCACTAGCGGGAGGGTCTGGGGCCAACGTCCTGACTTTC	CASSRPLAGGSGANVLTF
NA	TRBV27	TRBJ2-7	TRBD1	TGTGCCAGCAGCCGCGCCGGGACAGGGGCTTACTACGAGCAGTACTTC	CASSRAGTGAYYEQYF
few	TRBV5-1	TRBJ1-2	TRBD1	TGCGCCAGCAGCTGGACAGGCGCTAACTATGGCTACACCTTC	CASSWTGANYGYTF